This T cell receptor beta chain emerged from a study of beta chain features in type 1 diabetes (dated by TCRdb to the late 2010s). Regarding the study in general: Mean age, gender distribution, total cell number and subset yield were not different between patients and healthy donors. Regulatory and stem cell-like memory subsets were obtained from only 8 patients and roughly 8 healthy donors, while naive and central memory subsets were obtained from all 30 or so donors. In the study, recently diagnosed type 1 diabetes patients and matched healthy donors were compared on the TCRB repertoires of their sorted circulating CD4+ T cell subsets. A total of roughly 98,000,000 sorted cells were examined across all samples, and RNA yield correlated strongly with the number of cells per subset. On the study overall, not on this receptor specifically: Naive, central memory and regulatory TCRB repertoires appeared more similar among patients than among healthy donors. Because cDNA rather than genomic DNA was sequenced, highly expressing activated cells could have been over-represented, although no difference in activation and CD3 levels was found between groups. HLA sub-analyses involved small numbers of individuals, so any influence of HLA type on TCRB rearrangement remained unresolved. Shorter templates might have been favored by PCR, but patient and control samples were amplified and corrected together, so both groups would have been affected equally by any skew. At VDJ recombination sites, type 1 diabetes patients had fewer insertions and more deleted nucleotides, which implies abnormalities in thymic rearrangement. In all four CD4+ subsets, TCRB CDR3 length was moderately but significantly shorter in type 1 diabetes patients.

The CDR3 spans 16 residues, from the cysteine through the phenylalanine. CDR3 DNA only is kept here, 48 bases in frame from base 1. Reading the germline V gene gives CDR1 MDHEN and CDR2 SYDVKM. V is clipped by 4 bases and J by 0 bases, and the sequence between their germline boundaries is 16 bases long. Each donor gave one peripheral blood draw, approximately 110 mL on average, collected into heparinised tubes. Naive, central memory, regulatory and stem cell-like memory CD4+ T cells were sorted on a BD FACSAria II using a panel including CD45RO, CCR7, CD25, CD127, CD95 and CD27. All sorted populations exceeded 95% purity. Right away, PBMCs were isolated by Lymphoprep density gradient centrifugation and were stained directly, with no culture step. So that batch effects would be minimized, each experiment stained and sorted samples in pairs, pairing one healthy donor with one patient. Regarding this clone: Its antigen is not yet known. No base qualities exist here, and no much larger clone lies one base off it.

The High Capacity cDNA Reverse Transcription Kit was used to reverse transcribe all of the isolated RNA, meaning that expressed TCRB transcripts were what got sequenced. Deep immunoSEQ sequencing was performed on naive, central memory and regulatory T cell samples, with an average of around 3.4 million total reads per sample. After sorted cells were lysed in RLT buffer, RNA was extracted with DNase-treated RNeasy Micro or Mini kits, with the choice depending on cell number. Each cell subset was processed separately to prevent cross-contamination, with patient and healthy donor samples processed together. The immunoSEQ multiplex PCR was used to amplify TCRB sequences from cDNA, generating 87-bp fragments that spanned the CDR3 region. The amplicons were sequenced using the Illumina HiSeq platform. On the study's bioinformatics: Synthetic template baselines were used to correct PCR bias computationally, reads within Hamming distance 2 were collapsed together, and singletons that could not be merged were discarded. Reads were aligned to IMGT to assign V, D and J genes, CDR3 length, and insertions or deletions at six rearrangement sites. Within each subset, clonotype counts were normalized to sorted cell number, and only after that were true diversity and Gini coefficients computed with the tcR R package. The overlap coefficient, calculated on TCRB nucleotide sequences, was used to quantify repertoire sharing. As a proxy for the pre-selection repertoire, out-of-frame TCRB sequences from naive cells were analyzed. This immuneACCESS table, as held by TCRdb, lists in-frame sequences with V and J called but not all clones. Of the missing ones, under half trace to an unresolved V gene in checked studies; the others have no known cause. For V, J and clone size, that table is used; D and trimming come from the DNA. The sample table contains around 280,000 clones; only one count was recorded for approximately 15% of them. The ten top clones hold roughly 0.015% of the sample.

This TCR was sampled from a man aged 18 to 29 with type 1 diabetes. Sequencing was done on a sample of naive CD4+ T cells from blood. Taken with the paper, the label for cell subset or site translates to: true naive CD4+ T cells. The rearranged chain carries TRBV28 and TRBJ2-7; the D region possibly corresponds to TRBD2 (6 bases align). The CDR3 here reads CASSSPAGGSSYEQYF. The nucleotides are TGTGCCAGCAGTTCCCCTGCCGGGGGATCCTCCTACGAGCAGTACTTC.